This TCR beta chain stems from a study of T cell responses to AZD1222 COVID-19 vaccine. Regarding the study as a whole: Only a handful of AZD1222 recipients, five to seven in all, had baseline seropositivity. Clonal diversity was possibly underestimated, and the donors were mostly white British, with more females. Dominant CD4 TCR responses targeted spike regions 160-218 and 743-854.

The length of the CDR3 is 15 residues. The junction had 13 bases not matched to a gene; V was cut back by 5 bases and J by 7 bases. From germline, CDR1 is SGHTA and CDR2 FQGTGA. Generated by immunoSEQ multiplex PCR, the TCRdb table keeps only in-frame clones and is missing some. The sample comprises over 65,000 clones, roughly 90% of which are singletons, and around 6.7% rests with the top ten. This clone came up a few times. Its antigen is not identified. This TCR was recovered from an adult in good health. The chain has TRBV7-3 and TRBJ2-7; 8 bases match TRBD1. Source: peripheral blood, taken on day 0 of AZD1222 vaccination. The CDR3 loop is CASSPQATGVLEQYF. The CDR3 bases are TGTGCCAGCAGCCCCCAAGCGACAGGGGTCTTGGAGCAGTACTTC.